These 31 T cell receptor beta chains came from one sample sequenced in a study of T cell responses to AZD1222 COVID-19 vaccine (dated by TCRdb to 2020 to 2022). The time point label on this specimen signifies: baseline before first vaccination. The protocol used for the library was the immunoSEQ multiplex PCR assay. TCRdb carries this immuneACCESS record with in-frame sequences only. Its versions omit some clonotypes, under half of them owing to an unresolved V gene in the studies checked, with the rest unexplained. For this sample the table gives more than 150,000 clones, of which approximately 86% were detected only once. The ten largest clonotypes hold less than 0.55% of the sample. The material was peripheral blood, obtained on day 0 of AZD1222 vaccination. Receptors originate from an adult in good health.

The J gene is TRBJ2-7, the V gene TRBV10-3, with TRBD2 matching 10 bases. This CDR3 is built from 14 residues. V shed 7 bases and J 3 bases; nucleotides not matched to a gene: 6. CDR1 and CDR2 from the germline V gene are ENHRY and SYGVKD. The CDR3 is CAITDSGRLYEQYF. As DNA, the CDR3 is TGTGCCATCACCGATAGCGGGAGGCTCTACGAGCAGTACTTC.

This clone occurred once. The chain employs TRBV4-2 and TRBJ2-2; the D call may be TRBD1 or TRBD2 (6 bases each). This CDR3 has 17 residues. Germline CDR1 reads LGHNA; CDR2 reads YNFKEQ. V gave up 3 bases and J gave up 4 bases, with 18 bases separating them. CDR3 DNA sequence: TGTGCCAGCAGCCACTCGGGGGCGCAAATACGCACCGGGGAGCTGTTTTTT. Protein product: CASSHSGAQIRTGELFF.

This sequence joins TRBV4-3 and TRBJ1-3; TRBD1 might be the D (5 bases). The germline V gene encodes CDR1 LGHNA and CDR2 YSLEER. The CDR3 covers 15 residues. Trimming took off 4 bases at V and 0 bases at J, with 10 bases between the two ends. The CDR3: CASSRGGGSGNTIYF. The CDR3, as DNA: TGCGCCAGCAGCCGAGGTGGGGGCTCTGGAAACACCATATATTTT.

The chain has TRBV5-4 and TRBJ1-2, with D maybe TRBD1 (6 bases). This CDR3 comprises 18 residues. Per germline, CDR1 SGHNT and CDR2 YYREEE (reference sequence). V was shortened by 0 bases and J by 3 bases, with 21 bases between the two germline ends. The CDR3 is CASSLALQGVALHYGYTF. The CDR3 DNA follows: TGTGCCAGCAGCTTGGCCCTACAGGGTGTTGCACTTCACTATGGCTACACCTTC.

This chain connects TRBV19 to TRBJ1-1, with no clear D. Trimming pared 3 bases from V and 4 bases from J, leaving 6 bases between. The CDR3 sequence is 12 residues long. CDR1 and CDR2 from the germline V gene are LNHDA and SQIVND (reference sequence). CDR3 DNA: TGTGCCAGTAGTATCGCTAGCACTGAAGCTTTCTTT. Its translation is CASSIASTEAFF.

This chain links TRBV28 with TRBJ1-5; TRBD1 is a possible D gene (6 bases). With 6 bases removed from V and 2 bases from J, the gap between germline ends came to 14 bases. There are 15 residues in the CDR3. Germline CDR1 reads MDHEN; CDR2 reads SYDVKM. The chain's CDR3 is CASSPVDRRNQPQHF. The CDR3 nucleotides are TGTGCCAGCAGCCCAGTCGACAGGCGCAATCAGCCCCAGCATTTT.

CDR3 DNA sequence: TGTGCCAGCAGAGGAGCGGTGCGGGGTAATTCACCCCTCCACTTT. Its translation: CASRGAVRGNSPLHF. This chain links TRBV6-5 with TRBJ1-6; D remains ambiguous. The CDR3 covers 15 residues. In germline, CDR1 is MNHEY, CDR2 SVGAGI. Trimming removed 6 bases at V and 6 bases at J, with 15 bases between.

This chain connects TRBV27 to TRBJ1-6; 11 bases are shared with TRBD1. Germline V CDR1 and CDR2: MNHEY, SMNVEV (reference sequence). This CDR3 is built from 15 residues. Losses at the gene ends were 5 bases for V and 8 bases for J; bases not matched to a gene: 5. Here the CDR3 reads CASSAPGQGDSPLHF. As DNA, the CDR3 is TGTGCCAGCAGTGCCCCGGGACAGGGGGATTCACCCCTCCACTTT.

This rearrangement joins TRBV5-1 to TRBJ1-2; D gene unclear. This CDR3 is built from 14 residues. V was clipped by 4 bases and J by 7 bases, with 17 bases between them. Germline V gives CDR1 SGHRS, CDR2 YFSETQ. CDR3 in DNA: TGCGCCAGCAGCGCGGACTCCCCCGCCGGTGGCTACACCTTC. This codes for CASSADSPAGGYTF.

The chain combines TRBV4-1 with TRBJ2-1; D gene unclear. Germline CDR1 reads MGHRA; CDR2 reads YSYEKL. The germline V and J ends were trimmed by 1 base and 6 bases, with 7 bases remaining between them. This CDR3 is 13 amino acids long. The CDR3 loop reads CASSQGVVNEQFF. The CDR3 DNA is TGCGCCAGCAGCCAAGGGGTGGTCAATGAGCAGTTCTTC.

J is TRBJ2-5 and V is TRBV9; 10 bases map to TRBD2. V trimming: 4 bases; J trimming: 5 bases; junction bases outside the gene matches: 11. The CDR3 is made up of 16 amino acids. The V gene's germline CDR1 is SGDLS and CDR2 YYNGEE. The CDR3 coding sequence is TGTGCCAGCAGCTTCACCGGGACTAGCGTCCTGGAGACCCAGTACTTC. It specifies CASSFTGTSVLETQYF.

This chain uses TRBV29-1 with TRBJ2-2; 7 nucleotides match TRBD2. V was clipped by 1 base and J by 1 base; unmatched bases: 9. The CDR3 is 17 residues long. The germline V gene encodes CDR1 SQVTM and CDR2 ANQGSEA. DNA of the CDR3: TGCAGCGTTGAAGTTGCTAGGCTAGCGGTGAACACCGGGGAGCTGTTTTTT. It codes for CSVEVARLAVNTGELFF.

This chain links TRBV2 with TRBJ2-7; the match to TRBD2 covers 11 bases. The CDR3 is 15 residues long. Unmatched junction bases numbered 3, after V lost 3 bases and J lost 2 bases. CDR1 is SNHLY, CDR2 FYNNEI, per germline. CDR3 bases: TGTGCCAGCAGTGAGGTAGCGGGAGGGCCCTACGAGCAGTACTTC. Its translation is CASSEVAGGPYEQYF.

The chain carries TRBV13 and TRBJ1-4; the D gene is possibly TRBD1 (5 bases). The germline V gene has CDR1 PRHDT and CDR2 FYEKMQ (reference sequence). The CDR3 sequence is 15 residues long. V gave up 7 bases and J gave up 4 bases, with 16 bases separating them. The CDR3 reads CASNRGRRVNEKLFF. CDR3 coding DNA: TGTGCCAGCAACCGGGGCCGGAGGGTTAATGAAAAACTGTTTTTT.

CDR3 loop: CASSLETGATNEKLFF. CDR3 DNA sequence: TGCGCCAGCAGCTTGGAGACAGGTGCAACTAATGAAAAACTGTTTTTT. The chain has TRBV5-1 and TRBJ1-4; tentatively, D is TRBD1 (6 bases). Germline CDR1 and CDR2: SGHRS and YFSETQ. CDR3 length equals 16 residues. V lost 0 bases to trimming and J lost 0 bases, with 9 bases between them.

The gene calls are TRBV2 and TRBJ1-2, with 8 bases aligning to TRBD1. The CDR3 covers 11 residues. Trimming took 6 bases from V and 14 from J; bases not matched to a gene: 8. Germline values: CDR1 SNHLY, CDR2 FYNNEI. The CDR3 coding sequence is TGTGCCAGCAGAGGGCCGGGACAGGAAACCTTC. This gives the protein CASRGPGQETF. The entire variable domain, with the rest obtained from reference TRBV2 and TRBJ1-2, is as follows: EPEVTQTPSHQVTQMGQEVILRCVPISNHLYFYWYRQILGQKVEFLVSFYNNEISEKSEIFDDQFSVERPDGSNFTLKIRSTKLEDSAMYFCASRGPGQETFGSGTRLTVV.

The gene calls are TRBV11-2 and TRBJ1-2, with 7 nucleotides matching TRBD1. In germline, CDR1 is SGHAT, CDR2 FQNNGV. The CDR3 is made up of 16 amino acids. V was pared by 1 base and J by 3 bases, with 8 bases of the junction left unmatched. The CDR3 reads CASSLGGTADYYGYTF. The DNA of the CDR3 is TGTGCCAGCAGCTTAGGAGGGACAGCGGACTACTATGGCTACACCTTC.

J is TRBJ1-2 and V is TRBV5-6, with D possibly TRBD1 on 5 matching bases. Germline CDR1 and CDR2: SGHDT and YYEEEE. Trimming cost V 3 bases and J 4 bases, with 22 bases left between them. The CDR3 covers 17 residues. The DNA for the CDR3 is TGTGCCAGCAGCTCGATCGGGACTACCGGTGCTATCTATGGCTACACCTTC. Translating it yields CASSSIGTTGAIYGYTF.

The chain couples TRBV5-4 to TRBJ2-7; a weak D match, TRBD2 (5 bases). The germline V gene has CDR1 SGHNT and CDR2 YYREEE (reference sequence). V was cut by 4 bases and J by 6 bases, with 17 bases left in between. This CDR3 has 14 residues. The CDR3 bases are TGTGCCAGCAGCGCCTCTAGCAACCATCGCGAGCAGTACTTC. Translating it yields CASSASSNHREQYF.

The chain is built from TRBV6-2 or TRBV6-3 and TRBJ1-5; D may be TRBD1 (5 bases). CDR1 and CDR2 (germline): MNHEY, SVGEGT. V was pared by 5 bases and J by 9 bases, with 14 bases between. The CDR3 has 13 residues. The CDR3 here is CASSRGSPGPQHF. The CDR3 nucleotides read TGTGCCAGCAGTCGGGGGTCCCCTGGGCCCCAGCATTTT.

This sequence joins TRBV6-1 and TRBJ1-2; a possible D gene is TRBD1 (6 bases). This CDR3 has 15 amino acids. The V and J ends lost 1 base and 0 bases respectively, with 9 bases between them. Germline V CDR1 and CDR2: MNHNS, SASEGT. The DNA for the CDR3 is TGTGCCAGCAGTGAAGAGTGGGGGCCTAACTATGGCTACACCTTC. Amino acids: CASSEEWGPNYGYTF.

The chain carries TRBV7-9 and TRBJ2-7; 10 bases match TRBD1. The CDR3 is made up of 14 amino acids. V was clipped by 5 bases and J by 4 bases; unmatched bases: 5. CDR1 and CDR2 from the germline V gene are SEHNR and FQNEAQ (reference sequence). CDR3 bases: TGTGCCAGCAGCCCCGGGACAGGGGCTTACGAGCAGTACTTC. Translating gives CASSPGTGAYEQYF.

The J gene is TRBJ1-3, the V gene TRBV10-2; D is perhaps TRBD1 (6 bases). The germline V and J ends were trimmed by 11 bases and 1 base, with 15 bases remaining between them. Germline assignment: CDR1 WSHSY and CDR2 SAAADI. The CDR3 spans 14 residues. The DNA for the CDR3 is TGCGCCTCGCGGGGGGGCAGATCTGGAAACACCATATATTTT. It is translated as CASRGGRSGNTIYF.

This sequence joins TRBV28 and TRBJ2-7, with TRBD2 matching 7 bases. Germline CDR1 reads MDHEN; CDR2 reads SYDVKM. Losses at the gene ends were 7 bases for V and 3 bases for J; bases not matched to a gene: 9. This CDR3 spans 14 amino acids. The CDR3 loop is CASTFGTGGYEQYF. In DNA form, the CDR3 reads TGTGCCAGCACCTTCGGGACGGGAGGCTACGAGCAGTACTTC.

In this sample, this clone turned up a few times. The chain is built from TRBV7-9 and TRBJ2-7; no definite D call. Germline CDR1 reads SEHNR; CDR2 reads FQNEAQ (reference sequence). CDR3 length: 11 residues. V lost 7 bases, J lost 8 bases, and 12 bases lay in between. CDR3 sequence: CASTDLSQQYF. The CDR3 nucleotides are TGTGCCAGCACGGATCTGTCCCAGCAGTACTTC.

This rearrangement joins TRBV9 to TRBJ1-5; D might be TRBD1 (5 bases). Per the germline V gene, CDR1 is SGDLS and CDR2 is YYNGEE. The CDR3 spans 16 residues. V lost 0 bases, J lost 1 base, and 11 bases lay in between. In DNA form, the CDR3 reads TGTGCCAGCAGCGTAGGGATAGGGGCGAGCAATCAGCCCCAGCATTTT. Amino acids: CASSVGIGASNQPQHF.

The J gene is TRBJ2-6, the V gene TRBV6-6; D uncertain. Trimming removed 6 bases from V and 0 bases from J, with 21 bases in between. Germline V gene sequence: CDR1 MNHNY, CDR2 SVGAGI (reference sequence). This CDR3 has 19 amino acids. CDR3 region: CASSFPLVEHSSGANVLTF. Written as DNA, the CDR3 is TGTGCCAGCAGCTTTCCCCTGGTGGAACACAGCTCTGGGGCCAACGTCCTGACTTTC.

The J gene is TRBJ2-5, the V gene TRBV5-1; 12 nucleotides agree with TRBD1. Germline CDR1 is SGHRS and CDR2 is YFSETQ. The CDR3 runs 15 residues. J gave up 5 bases and V 4 bases, and 6 bases lay outside the gene matches. The DNA for the CDR3 is TGCGCCAGCAGCCTGGGACAGGGGGCGGGTGAGACCCAGTACTTC. This translates into CASSLGQGAGETQYF.

The chain joins TRBV28 to TRBJ1-4, with 8 positions matching TRBD1. This CDR3 is 14 amino acids long. Germline assignment: CDR1 MDHEN and CDR2 SYDVKM. J was trimmed by 4 bases and V by 6 bases; bases with no gene match: 4. The CDR3, as DNA: TGTGCCAGCAGGGAACAGGGGGATAATGAAAAACTGTTTTTT. Protein product: CASREQGDNEKLFF.

The CDR3 DNA is TGTGCCAGCGTTGCCGGGACGGTTAGTTATGGCTACACCTTC. Translated: CASVAGTVSYGYTF. The gene calls are TRBV6-5 and TRBJ1-2, with D tentatively TRBD1 (5 bases). Trimming stripped 8 bases from V and 5 bases from J, with 18 bases between. CDR3 size: 14 residues. Looked up from germline, CDR1 is MNHEY and CDR2 is SVGAGI.

The chain combines TRBV5-1 with TRBJ1-4; the D is unclear. From germline, CDR1 is SGHRS and CDR2 YFSETQ. V dropped 0 bases and J dropped 0 bases, with 12 bases sitting between them. The CDR3 loop spans 17 amino acids. Here the CDR3 DNA reads TGCGCCAGCAGCTTGGACTGGGTTGGGTCAACTAATGAAAAACTGTTTTTT. As protein: CASSLDWVGSTNEKLFF.